This T cell receptor (beta chain) was sequenced for a study of identifying expanded T cells in peripheral blood. General study points: Clone count variance between roughly 2-week samples rose with total template count. About 1.3 clones differed between technical replicates, versus approximately 16 and 19 over time.

This CDR3 comprises 16 residues. Losses at the gene ends were 4 bases for V and 6 bases for J; bases not matched to a gene: 9. The V gene's germline CDR1 is SGHNT and CDR2 YYREEE (reference sequence). Notes on this clone: Its antigen is as yet unknown.

Collection occurred without any documented infections or immune events in donors. Assay used: immunoSEQ multiplex PCR; TCRdb lists only in-frame clones, some missing. The sample shows over 85,000 clones, roughly 88% of them seen only once. The receptor comes from a person aged 18 to 75 in good health. The chain recombines TRBV5-4 with TRBJ2-3, with 12 positions matching TRBD2. Material: blood. For the CDR3, the DNA is TGTGCCAGCAGCGCCCCTAGCGGGGGGGCCCTGGATACGCAGTATTTT. It yields the protein CASSAPSGGALDTQYF.